This T cell receptor beta chain was sequenced for a study of OX40 agonist ivuxolimab in advanced cancers. Some clones are missing from TCRdb's copy, which holds only in-frame ones; the method was immunoSEQ multiplex PCR. This table holds approximately 71,000 clones, 84% found once. The TCR comes from an adult with an advanced solid tumor such as melanoma, head and neck, liver or kidney cancer. The source was CD4+ or CD8+ T cells sorted from blood, collected in a trial of the OX40 agonist ivuxolimab.

Here the CDR3 reads CAWTLRGTDGYTF. The CDR3 DNA follows: TGTGCCTGGACCCTCCGGGGAACAGATGGCTACACCTTC. The chain is built from TRBV30 and TRBJ1-2, with unresolved D. The CDR3 runs to 13 residues. Trimming took 4 bases from V and 6 from J, leaving 15 bases between them. Germline values: CDR1 GTSNPN, CDR2 SVGIG (reference sequence).